Here is one T cell receptor beta chain with its context. What it recognizes is unknown. Repertoires were generated with immunoSEQ multiplex PCR, while TCRdb's copy carries only in-frame clones and drops some. The sample includes around 5,700 clones, roughly 90% of them seen just once. The record originates from a study of hypomethylating agent response in myelodysplastic syndrome. Overall study results and limits: Control donors' ages did not match those of MDS patients. Possible novel MDS antigen recognition by shared GLIPH2 clusters needs experimental validation.

The V gene lost 0 bases and the J gene lost 9 bases, with 14 bases spanning the gap. The CDR3 is made up of 14 amino acids. CDR1 and CDR2 (germline): MNHNS, SASEGT. Sequences were derived from bone marrow, sampled before or after starting hypomethylating agent treatment for myelodysplastic syndrome (not recorded which). The chain combines TRBV6-1 with TRBJ1-2; tentatively, D is TRBD1 (5 bases). This TCR derives from a human donor with myelodysplastic syndrome. CDR3 sequence (DNA): TGTGCCAGCAGTGAAGCCGGGCAGACAGTCCGCTACACCTTC. Its protein is CASSEAGQTVRYTF.